The text below deals with one TCR beta chain. The antigen it binds to is not known. No much larger clone exists at a distance of one base, and base qualities are not known. This sample stems from a study of T cell responses to AZD1222 COVID-19 vaccine (dated by TCRdb to the early 2020s). In terms of the full investigation: TCR sequencing was performed for roughly 250 trial participants, of whom roughly 200 were given two doses of AZD1222 and around 26 were given two doses of MenACWY control vaccine. Trial participants were enrolled into age subgroups of 18-55, 56-69 and 70-plus years, which contained around 140, 26 and 57 TCR-sequenced participants, respectively.

Findings and caveats that apply to the study as a whole: In the small 56-69-year group, the increase in depth fell short of significance, most likely because of low power. A significant rise in spike-specific TCR breadth and depth was observed after two AZD1222 doses relative to day 0 and relative to MenACWY recipients. Participants were mostly white British, with more females than males. The authors suggested clonal diversity may have been underestimated. Conclusions about previously exposed vaccinees are limited, since just 5 to 7 AZD1222 recipients were seropositive for SARS-CoV-2 at baseline. Because no samples from the day 14 peak response were available, repertoires could be characterized only after the peak T cell response. The vaccine-associated CD4 TCRs covered the entire spike protein, and the dominant responses fell in regions 160-218 and 743-854. Epitopes outside the regions mutated in the B.1.351 and B.1.1.7 variants were reportedly recognized by nearly half of the unique spike-specific TCRs.

The germline V gene gives CDR1 as SQVTM and CDR2 as ANQGSEA. V drops 2 bases and J drops 1 base, leaving 14 bases in between. The CDR3 spans 15 residues, from the cysteine through the phenylalanine. The only DNA kept is the CDR3, 45 bases in frame from the first base. The CDR3 regions of human TCRbeta chains were subjected to immunosequencing. The study's own analysis went as follows. Repertoire TCRs were checked for matches against a reference library of SARS-CoV-2-specific TCRs that had been generated using the MIRA antigen-specificity platform. Breadth was defined as the fraction of unique TCRs that were SARS-CoV-2-associated. Depth was defined as the fraction of total T cells that were SARS-CoV-2-associated. Using the MIRA data, each spike-specific TCR was assigned both to the spike region to which the TCR was reactive and to a CD4 or CD8 class. Log10-transformed breadth and depth values were compared by one-way ANOVA with Sidak's multiple comparisons tests. In its TCRdb copy, this immuneACCESS table keeps in-frame sequences only and misses some clones. Where compared with another copy, unresolved V genes explain less than half of these, and the others have no known cause. That table furnishes V, J and clone size, whereas the DNA furnished D and trimming. In all, the sample holds 150,000 to 200,000 clones, and roughly 92% of those were seen once. The top ten hold less than 1.5% of the sample.

What this sample's time point label stands for: about 28 days (+/-7) after the second vaccine dose. AZD1222 recipients given second doses at about 4 weeks or at about 12 weeks were pooled, since spike-specific TCR depth and breadth were not found to differ between the two schedules. Samples from vaccinated people were obtained from the UK trials COV001 and COV002, which included a single-blind randomized controlled phase 2/3 trial of AZD1222 (ChAdOx1 nCoV-19) in healthy adults. For TCRbeta chain sequencing, PBMC samples were collected from trial participants at day 0 and at day 28 after the second dose.

The rearrangement combines TRBV29-1 with TRBJ2-5, with a weak D call of TRBD2 (6 bases match). The input for sequencing was peripheral blood, taken 28 days after the second AZD1222 dose. The sequence was obtained from an adult who received the AZD1222 COVID-19 vaccine. This receptor has the CDR3 CSVEMEGGSQETQYF. The bases read TGCAGCGTTGAAATGGAGGGAGGCTCCCAAGAGACCCAGTACTTC.